The following is a T cell receptor (beta chain) sequence with its context. No antigen is known for it. V was pared by 4 bases and J by 6 bases, with 10 bases between. CDR1 is MNHEY, CDR2 SMNVEV, per germline (reference sequence). This CDR3 comprises 12 residues. The sample originates from a study of naive CD8 T cells in extremely preterm neonates. Points from the study as a whole: Compared with all age groups, preterm neonates showed less repertoire richness.

Without labor or membrane rupture, elective cesareans at roughly 37-41 weeks supplied term cord blood. Assay used: immunoSEQ multiplex PCR; TCRdb lists only in-frame clones, some missing. The top ten clones hold roughly 0.5% of a sample with under 9,500 clones, 90% to 95% of them seen once. The sequence derives from a newborn in good health. The sequenced sample was naive CD8+ T cells from cord blood. The V call is TRBV27, the J call TRBJ2-7; D ambiguous. CDR3 sequence: CASSSRRFEQYF. CDR3 in DNA: TGTGCCAGCAGTTCCAGGCGATTCGAGCAGTACTTC.